This passage covers 21 T cell receptor beta chains from one sample sequenced in a study of cytomegalovirus exposure and HLA in healthy donors. With 60 Vbeta and 13 Jbeta primers, the PCR was carried out. Generated by immunoSEQ multiplex PCR, the TCRdb table keeps only in-frame clones and is missing some. This table holds roughly 200,000 clones, about 78% found once. The sample taken for sequencing was PBMCs. The receptors were gathered from a woman aged 25 to 39 in good health and CMV-seronegative.

The genes are TRBV30 and TRBJ1-6, with unresolved D. V lost 0 bases and J lost 7, with 4 bases in between. The CDR3 runs 12 residues. From germline, CDR1 is GTSNPN and CDR2 SVGIG (reference sequence). The CDR3 spells CAWSVLNSPLHF. The CDR3 DNA sequence: TGTGCCTGGAGTGTATTAAATTCACCCCTCCACTTT.

The CDR3 protein is CASSYRIQGAGWGIQYF. Written as DNA, the CDR3 is TGTGCCAGCAGCTACAGAATACAGGGGGCAGGATGGGGCATTCAGTACTTC. J is TRBJ2-4 and V is TRBV5-6; TRBD1 matches 9 bases. J gave up 9 bases and V 3 bases, and 16 bases lay outside the gene matches. This CDR3 is 17 amino acids long. CDR1 is SGHDT, CDR2 YYEEEE, per germline.

The chain recombines TRBV6-5 with TRBJ2-7, with 11 bases that match TRBD2. Trimming cost V 5 bases and J 1 base; bases outside gene matches: 1. This CDR3 comprises 14 residues. Germline V gives CDR1 MNHEY, CDR2 SVGAGI. The CDR3 region is CASSRLAGSYEQYF. For the CDR3, the DNA is TGTGCCAGCAGTCGACTAGCGGGATCCTACGAGCAGTACTTC.

The V and J genes are TRBV19 and TRBJ2-3, with TRBD1 matching 10 bases. The germline gives CDR1 LNHDA, CDR2 SQIVND (reference sequence). The V and J ends lost 7 bases and 4 bases, in that order; junction bases with no gene match: 26. The CDR3 runs to 21 residues. The DNA for the CDR3 is TGTGCCAGTACCCCCTTGCGGTTTCCACCCTCGGGACAGGGGCGGGCAGATACGCAGTATTTT. Protein sequence: CASTPLRFPPSGQGRADTQYF. The complete variable domain, with remaining parts taken from reference TRBV19 and TRBJ2-3, reads DGGITQSPKYLFRKEGQNVTLSCEQNLNHDAMYWYRQDPGQGLRLIYYSQIVNDFQKGDIAEGYSVSREKKESFPLTVTSAQKNPTAFYLCASTPLRFPPSGQGRADTQYFGPGTRLTVL.

The table lists this clone with a count of one. The V and J genes are TRBV18 and TRBJ2-5, with 11 positions matching TRBD1. With 1 base clipped from V and 5 bases from J, the junction kept 9 bases outside the gene matches. Germline V gene data show CDR1 as KGHSH and CDR2 as LQKENI. This CDR3 comprises 17 residues. This CDR3 is CASSPLSGQGAKETQYF. The DNA of the CDR3 is TGTGCCAGCTCACCACTAAGCGGACAGGGGGCGAAGGAGACCCAGTACTTC.

Regarding this clone: A junction boundary mismatches the germline segment, possibly from a read error. The genes are TRBV6-1 and TRBJ1-2; unclear D gene. The CDR3 is 13 amino acids. The germline V gene has CDR1 MNHNS and CDR2 SASEGT. CDR3 nucleotides: TGTGCCAGCAGTTATGTGGGCGTCTATGGCTACCCCTTC. Protein: CASSYVGVYGYPF.

The rearrangement uses TRBV30 and TRBJ2-3; the D gene is possibly TRBD2 (5 bases). The CDR3 runs 11 residues. V was cut by 2 bases and J by 11 bases, with 11 bases left in between. In germline, CDR1 is GTSNPN, CDR2 SVGIG (reference sequence). The CDR3 coding sequence is TGTGCCTGGAGTACCGGGGTAGGGCAGTATTTT. Translated: CAWSTGVGQYF.

This clone was recorded a few times. The V call is TRBV19, the J call TRBJ1-1; D unclear. V lost 9 bases, J lost 1 base, and 15 bases lay in between. From germline, CDR1 is LNHDA and CDR2 SQIVND (reference sequence). There are 14 residues in the CDR3. The CDR3 DNA is TGTGCCAGCCAATTACAGAATCCGAACACTGAAGCTTTCTTT. Protein sequence: CASQLQNPNTEAFF.

The rearrangement links TRBV7-9 to TRBJ2-6; tentatively, D is TRBD2 (5 bases). Germline values: CDR1 SEHNR, CDR2 FQNEAQ (reference sequence). This CDR3 has 13 amino acids. The ends were cut back, 4 bases at V and 13 bases at J, with 14 bases in the middle. CDR3 sequence reads: CASSSAGKLVLTF. CDR3 DNA: TGTGCCAGCAGCTCGGCGGGCAAGCTGGTCCTGACTTTC.

The rearrangement links TRBV6-6 to TRBJ2-3; 11 nucleotides agree with TRBD2. Germline lookup yields CDR1 MNHNY and CDR2 SVGAGI (reference sequence). The CDR3 is 15 residues long. The ends lost 7 bases at V and 2 bases at J; junction bases unmatched: 5. The CDR3 protein is CASTVSGGDTDTQYF. The DNA for the CDR3 is TGTGCCAGCACTGTTAGCGGGGGGGACACAGATACGCAGTATTTT.

This chain uses TRBV28 with TRBJ1-2; D perhaps matches TRBD1 (5 bases). CDR1 is MDHEN, CDR2 SYDVKM, per germline. The CDR3 extends over 13 amino acids. V was pared by 9 bases and J by 4 bases, with 15 bases between. In nucleotides, the CDR3 is TGTGCCAGTTCAGGGTTTTTCCTCTATGGCTACACCTTC. This sequence encodes CASSGFFLYGYTF.

The J gene is TRBJ1-1, the V gene TRBV29-1; 7 bases match TRBD1. Unmatched junction bases numbered 14, after V lost 8 bases and J lost 5 bases. CDR3 length: 14 amino acids. Germline CDR1 SQVTM, CDR2 ANQGSEA. This CDR3 is CSTYQGVLGTEAFF. The CDR3 bases are TGCAGCACGTACCAGGGGGTTTTGGGAACTGAAGCTTTCTTT.

The chain joins TRBV19 to TRBJ1-5; 9 nucleotides line up with TRBD1. V was pared by 5 bases and J by 3 bases, with 5 bases of the junction left unmatched. This CDR3 has 15 residues. Germline V CDR1 and CDR2: LNHDA, SQIVND (reference sequence). CDR3 amino acids: CASSWTGDVNQPQHF. CDR3 nucleotides: TGTGCCAGTAGTTGGACAGGGGATGTCAATCAGCCCCAGCATTTT.

V and J are TRBV7-2 and TRBJ1-1; no firm D call. Germline CDR1 and CDR2: SGHTA and FQGNSA. The CDR3 is 14 amino acids. The V end was cut by 4 bases, the J end by 3 bases, with 12 bases between. The CDR3 region has the DNA TGTGCCAGCAGCTACCTAAGAGAGGACACTGAAGCTTTCTTT. Translating gives CASSYLREDTEAFF.

The chain recombines TRBV4-1 with TRBJ1-1, with D possibly being TRBD1 (5 bases). Germline CDR1 reads MGHRA; CDR2 reads YSYEKL. V lost 0 bases and J 6 bases, leaving 11 bases between the germline ends. The CDR3 length is 14 residues. The CDR3 nucleotides read TGCGCCAGCAGCCAAGAGGTGTGGGGCCCTGAAGCTTTCTTT. Residues: CASSQEVWGPEAFF.

The CDR3 DNA is TGTGCCAGCAGCGTTCGAGGCGAGCAGTACTTC. Amino acid sequence: CASSVRGEQYF. This chain connects TRBV27 to TRBJ2-7; D is unclear. Germline V gene data show CDR1 as MNHEY and CDR2 as SMNVEV (reference sequence). Trimming stripped 6 bases from V and 6 bases from J, with 9 bases between. The CDR3 extends over 11 amino acids.

This clone occurred a few times. The J gene is TRBJ2-1, the V gene TRBV7-9, with 7 bases aligning to TRBD1. Germline-derived CDR1 and CDR2 are SEHNR and FQNEAQ (reference sequence). V lost 3 bases, J lost 10 bases, and 0 bases stayed unmatched. The CDR3 sequence is 11 residues long. Written as DNA, the CDR3 is TGTGCCAGCAGCTTGACAGGGGAGCAGTTCTTC. Its protein is CASSLTGEQFF.

V gene TRBV6-1 combines with J gene TRBJ2-6; D might be TRBD1 (5 bases). V lost 5 bases to trimming and J lost 0 bases, with 8 bases between them. This CDR3 spans 15 amino acids. Germline CDR1 reads MNHNS; CDR2 reads SASEGT. The CDR3 is CASSSGYSGANVLTF. The CDR3 bases are TGTGCCAGCAGTTCAGGGTACTCTGGGGCCAACGTCCTGACTTTC.

This sequence joins TRBV10-3 and TRBJ2-1; TRBD2 is a possible D gene (6 bases). The V end lost 5 bases, the J end lost 3 bases, and 11 bases lay between the germline ends. The CDR3 loop spans 14 amino acids. Germline V gene lookup returns CDR1 ENHRY and CDR2 SYGVKD. In DNA form, the CDR3 reads TGTGCCATCAGTTGGGCTAGCGACTACAATGAGCAGTTCTTC. Encoded protein: CAISWASDYNEQFF.

The rearrangement joins TRBV5-6 to TRBJ2-7; TRBD1 agrees at 7 bases. J gave up 2 bases and V 4 bases, and 3 bases lay outside the gene matches. There are 13 residues in the CDR3. CDR1 and CDR2 (germline): SGHDT, YYEEEE. The CDR3 DNA is TGTGCCAGCAGCATTGACAGGGCCTACGAGCAGTACTTC. Its translation: CASSIDRAYEQYF.

The rearrangement links TRBV15 to TRBJ2-3; 7 bases map to TRBD1. CDR1 is LNHNV, CDR2 YYDKDF, per germline (reference sequence). With V trimmed by 5 bases and J by 2 bases, 4 bases remained unmatched. The CDR3 extends over 14 amino acids. The CDR3 nucleotides read TGTGCCACCAGCCCAGGGGGACCCACAGATACGCAGTATTTT. Translating gives CATSPGGPTDTQYF.